This passage covers 18 T cell receptor beta chains from one sample sequenced in a study of naive and memory T cell subsets. Both TRBC1 and TRBC2 were covered by a beta constant-region primer of two equimolar oligonucleotides. The ligated cDNA underwent four PCR rounds using SP2 and nested alpha and beta constant-region primers. TCRdb used MiXCR to reprocess the UMI-ligation and nested PCR reads, holding one entry per CDR3 protein. Among tens of thousands of distinct CDR3 sequences, around 9% were seen once, and the ten largest hold roughly 1.2%. Material: naive CD8+ T cells from blood. The receptors come from a human donor in good health.

The chain combines TRBV30 with TRBJ2-5; D might be TRBD1 or TRBD2, each matching 5 bases. The germline V gene has CDR1 GTSNPN and CDR2 SVGIG (reference sequence). The CDR3 is 16 amino acids. Deletions cut 1 base from V and 4 bases from J, with 19 bases between. As DNA, the CDR3 is TGTGCCTGGAGTGCAAGGGACGGGGCACCAAGAGAGACCCAGTACTTC. This gives the protein CAWSARDGAPRETQYF.

V gene TRBV5-6 combines with J gene TRBJ2-7; weak D call: TRBD2 (5 bases). V dropped 0 bases and J dropped 7 bases, with 8 bases sitting between them. The germline gives CDR1 SGHDT, CDR2 YYEEEE. The CDR3 contains 12 residues. The CDR3 bases are TGTGCCAGCAGCTTGGTCGAGCGGGAGCAGTACTTC. Its translation: CASSLVEREQYF.

The CDR3: CASRARGLDLYEQYF. The CDR3, as DNA: TGTGCCAGTAGGGCCAGGGGACTAGACCTCTACGAGCAGTACTTC. V and J are TRBV19 and TRBJ2-7, with 8 positions matching TRBD2. Trimming removed 6 bases from V and 3 bases from J; junction bases left unmatched: 10. The CDR3 consists of 15 residues. Germline CDR1 LNHDA, CDR2 SQIVND (reference sequence).

This clonotype was recorded a few times. The V gene is TRBV5-1, the J gene TRBJ2-3; no firm D call. Germline V gene data show CDR1 as SGHRS and CDR2 as YFSETQ. Deletions cut 2 bases from V and 0 bases from J, with 10 bases between. The CDR3 spans 15 residues. Written as DNA, the CDR3 is TGCGCCAGCAGCTTTGAGGCTACTAGCACAGATACGCAGTATTTT. The encoded protein is CASSFEATSTDTQYF.

This clonotype was seen repeatedly, ten times or more. The chain has TRBV27 and TRBJ1-2; tentative D call: TRBD1 (5 bases). CDR1 and CDR2 from the germline V gene are MNHEY and SMNVEV (reference sequence). The V end was cut by 3 bases, the J end by 2 bases, with 10 bases between. The CDR3 is 14 amino acids. CDR3 region: CASSFGAANYGYTF. The CDR3, as DNA: TGTGCCAGCAGTTTCGGGGCAGCAAACTATGGCTACACCTTC.

This clonotype was detected many times. CDR3 sequence: CSARPGTPNEQFF. The CDR3 DNA reads TGCAGTGCTAGGCCCGGGACTCCTAATGAGCAGTTCTTC. The V and J genes are TRBV20-1 and TRBJ2-1, with D maybe TRBD2 (6 bases). Trimming took 3 bases from V and 7 from J, leaving 13 bases between them. The CDR3 runs 13 residues. The germline CDR1 and CDR2 sequences are DFQATT and SNEGSKA (reference sequence).

This clonotype showed up many times. The chain has TRBV29-1 and TRBJ2-7; either TRBD1 or TRBD2 may supply D (6 bases each). Germline V gene lookup returns CDR1 SQVTM and CDR2 ANQGSEA. The V end lost 0 bases, the J end lost 2 bases, and 14 bases lay between the germline ends. The CDR3 covers 15 residues. As DNA, the CDR3 is TGCAGCGTTGAAGAGAGTCTAGGGGGGCCCTACGAGCAGTACTTC. The encoded protein is CSVEESLGGPYEQYF.

This clonotype was seen ten or more times. The chain recombines TRBV27 with TRBJ2-1; D unresolved. The CDR3 has 11 residues. From germline, CDR1 is MNHEY and CDR2 SMNVEV (reference sequence). Trimming cost V 3 bases and J 8 bases, with 5 bases left between them. CDR3 DNA sequence: TGTGCCAGCAGTTTTGGGGATGAGCAGTTCTTC. Protein: CASSFGDEQFF.

This clonotype has a count of ten or more. V gene TRBV6-6 combines with J gene TRBJ1-1; D may be TRBD1 (6 bases). This CDR3 contains 14 residues. The germline V gene has CDR1 MNHNY and CDR2 SVGAGI (reference sequence). Trimming removed 4 bases at V and 1 base at J, with 10 bases between. The CDR3 sequence: CASSWGHKNTEAFF. DNA for the CDR3: TGTGCCAGCAGTTGGGGACACAAGAACACTGAAGCTTTCTTT.

The table lists this clonotype with many counts. The chain carries TRBV7-2 and TRBJ2-7; 12 bases line up with TRBD2. This CDR3 has 15 amino acids. The V and J ends lost 3 bases and 7 bases, in that order; junction bases with no gene match: 7. Germline CDR1 reads SGHTA; CDR2 reads FQGNSA. This CDR3 reads CASSLGLAGSWEQYF. The CDR3 DNA follows: TGTGCCAGCAGCTTGGGACTAGCGGGCTCTTGGGAGCAGTACTTC.

The chain recombines TRBV5-4 with TRBJ2-7; the D gene is possibly TRBD1 (6 bases). Germline lookup yields CDR1 SGHNT and CDR2 YYREEE (reference sequence). V shed 4 bases and J shed 4 bases, with 18 bases lying between them. The CDR3 runs 15 residues. The DNA of the CDR3 is TGTGCCAGCAGCCGGGGACACGGGCCAACTTACGAGCAGTACTTC. It translates to CASSRGHGPTYEQYF.

This clonotype was seen a few times. The chain joins TRBV29-1 to TRBJ1-2, with D unresolved. V was trimmed by 2 bases and J by 6 bases, leaving 10 bases between them. Per germline, CDR1 SQVTM and CDR2 ANQGSEA. The CDR3 is 12 amino acids. The CDR3 protein is CSVESAGDGYTF. The CDR3 nucleotides read TGCAGCGTTGAATCGGCAGGTGATGGCTACACCTTC.

This clonotype was detected ten times or more. The gene calls are TRBV12-3 or TRBV12-4 and TRBJ1-4, with D perhaps matching TRBD1 (5 bases). The CDR3 is made up of 19 amino acids. The V end lost 5 bases, the J end lost 0 bases, and 22 bases lay between the germline ends. The CDR3 coding sequence is TGTGCCAGCAGTCCACAACCCGGGACGCCCACACCAACTAATGAAAAACTGTTTTTT. It encodes CASSPQPGTPTPTNEKLFF.

This clonotype appeared many times. CDR3 protein: CASSPDGDNEQFF. In DNA form, the CDR3 reads TGTGCCAGCTCACCGGACGGGGACAATGAGCAGTTCTTC. The chain is built from TRBV18 and TRBJ2-1; possible D gene TRBD2, 5 bases. Trimming removed 3 bases from V and 5 bases from J, with 8 bases in between. Germline CDR1 reads KGHSH; CDR2 reads LQKENI. The CDR3 has 13 amino acids.

The sample holds many counts of this clonotype. The CDR3 DNA sequence: TGCAGTGCTAGAGATCAATCGGGACTAGCGGGAGTAGAGACCCAGTACTTC. Its translation is CSARDQSGLAGVETQYF. The chain is built from TRBV20-1 and TRBJ2-5; TRBD2 matches 14 bases. This CDR3 comprises 17 residues. With V trimmed by 0 bases and J by 4 bases, 7 bases remained unmatched. Germline CDR1 reads DFQATT; CDR2 reads SNEGSKA (reference sequence).

At least ten counts were recorded for this clonotype. The genes are TRBV28 and TRBJ2-5, with D maybe TRBD1 (6 bases). There are 13 residues in the CDR3. V lost 6 bases to trimming and J lost 0 bases, with 8 bases between them. Germline assignment: CDR1 MDHEN and CDR2 SYDVKM. The DNA for the CDR3 is TGTGCCAGCAGAGGACAGAACCAAGAGACCCAGTACTTC. Protein product: CASRGQNQETQYF.

This clonotype was seen many times. The chain carries TRBV13 and TRBJ2-5; 9 nucleotides line up with TRBD2. The CDR3 sequence is 17 residues long. In germline, CDR1 is PRHDT, CDR2 FYEKMQ (reference sequence). The trim removed 5 bases at V and 2 bases at J, leaving 12 bases unmatched. CDR3 sequence: CASSNHDSGSFQETQYF. CDR3 bases: TGTGCCAGCAGCAATCACGATAGCGGGAGTTTTCAAGAGACCCAGTACTTC.

This clonotype was recorded a few times. The rearrangement links TRBV7-9 to TRBJ2-7, with a weak D call TRBD2 (5 bases). The CDR3 covers 15 residues. The germline CDR1 and CDR2 sequences are SEHNR and FQNEAQ (reference sequence). Deletions cut 5 bases from V and 2 bases from J, with 16 bases between. Here the CDR3 reads CASSPSQRLAYEQYF. The CDR3 coding sequence is TGTGCCAGCAGCCCCAGTCAGCGGTTAGCCTACGAGCAGTACTTC.